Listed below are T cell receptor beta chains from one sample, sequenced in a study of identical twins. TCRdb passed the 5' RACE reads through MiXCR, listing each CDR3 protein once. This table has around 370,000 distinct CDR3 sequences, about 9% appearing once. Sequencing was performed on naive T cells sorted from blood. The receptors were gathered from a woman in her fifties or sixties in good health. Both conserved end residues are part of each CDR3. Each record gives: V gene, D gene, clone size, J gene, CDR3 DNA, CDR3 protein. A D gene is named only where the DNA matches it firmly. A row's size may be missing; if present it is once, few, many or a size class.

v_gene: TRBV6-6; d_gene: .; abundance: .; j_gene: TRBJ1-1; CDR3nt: TGTGCCAGCAGTTACCAGTGGAGGGAGCCCCATACTGGGAACACTGAAGCTTTCTTT; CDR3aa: CASSYQWREPHTGNTEAFF
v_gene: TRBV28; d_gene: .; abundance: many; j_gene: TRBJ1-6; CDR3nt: TGTGCCAGCAGCTGGTCACTTCGGGATTCACCCCTCCACTTT; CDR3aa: CASSWSLRDSPLHF
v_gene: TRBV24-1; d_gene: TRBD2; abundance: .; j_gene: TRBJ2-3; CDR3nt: TGTGCCACCAGTGATTTTGCTAGCGGGAAGGCAGATACGCAGTATTTT; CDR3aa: CATSDFASGKADTQYF
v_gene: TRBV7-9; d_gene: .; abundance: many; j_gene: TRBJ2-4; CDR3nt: TGTGCCAGCATCGCGGCAGGAGGGCCCCGTGCCAAAAACATTCAGTACTTC; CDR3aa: CASIAAGGPRAKNIQYF
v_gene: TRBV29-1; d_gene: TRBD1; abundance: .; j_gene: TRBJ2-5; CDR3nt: TGCAGCGTTCGGGGACAGTACGACCAAGAGACCCAGTACTTC; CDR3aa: CSVRGQYDQETQYF
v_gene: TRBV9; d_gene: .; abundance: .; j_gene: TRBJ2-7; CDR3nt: TGTGCCAGCAGCGTAGGCAGTGATTTCTACGAGCAGTACTTC; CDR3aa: CASSVGSDFYEQYF
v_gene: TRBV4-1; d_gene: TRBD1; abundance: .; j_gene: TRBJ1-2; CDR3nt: TGCGCCAGCAGCCTGAGACAGGGGGAGAACTATGGCTACACCTTC; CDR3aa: CASSLRQGENYGYTF
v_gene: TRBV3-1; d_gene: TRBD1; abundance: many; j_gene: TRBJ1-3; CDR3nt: TGTGCCAGCAGCCAACCCACAGGGACAGTAAACACCATATATTTT; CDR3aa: CASSQPTGTVNTIYF
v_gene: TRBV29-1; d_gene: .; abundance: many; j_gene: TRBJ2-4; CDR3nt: TGCAGCGTTGAAGATCATAACATTCAGTACTTC; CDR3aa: CSVEDHNIQYF
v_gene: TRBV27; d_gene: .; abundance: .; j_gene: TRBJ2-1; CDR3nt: TGTGCCAGCACGACTTCTTACAATGAGCAGTTCTTC; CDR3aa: CASTTSYNEQFF
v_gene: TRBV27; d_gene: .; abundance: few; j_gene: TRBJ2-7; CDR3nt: TGTGCCAGCAGTTCGACAGCCTACTACGAGCAGTACTTC; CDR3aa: CASSSTAYYEQYF
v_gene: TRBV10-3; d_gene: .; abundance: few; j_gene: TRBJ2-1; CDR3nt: TGTGCCATCAGTGAGTCGATTCAGGATGAGCAGTTCTTC; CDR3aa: CAISESIQDEQFF
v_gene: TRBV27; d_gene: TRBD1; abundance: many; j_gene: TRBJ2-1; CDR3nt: TGTGCCACCCAAGGGACAGAGTACAATGAGCAGTTCTTC; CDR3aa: CATQGTEYNEQFF
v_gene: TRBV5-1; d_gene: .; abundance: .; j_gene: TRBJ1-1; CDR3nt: TGCGCCAGCAGCCACCTGGGCGGGAACACTGAAGCTTTCTTT; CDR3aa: CASSHLGGNTEAFF
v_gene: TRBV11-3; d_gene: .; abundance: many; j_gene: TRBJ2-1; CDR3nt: TGTGCCAGCAGCCTCCGGGCTGGCCCCAATGAGCAGTTCTTC; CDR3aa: CASSLRAGPNEQFF
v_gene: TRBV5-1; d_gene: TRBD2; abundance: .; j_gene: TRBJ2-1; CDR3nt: TGCGCCAGCAGACCGGAGACCGGGACTAGCGGCAATGAGCAGTTCTTC; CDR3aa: CASRPETGTSGNEQFF
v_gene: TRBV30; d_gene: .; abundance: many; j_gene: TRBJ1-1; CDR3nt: TGTGCCTGGAGTCCCCAGGCGAACACTGAAGCTTTCTTT; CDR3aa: CAWSPQANTEAFF
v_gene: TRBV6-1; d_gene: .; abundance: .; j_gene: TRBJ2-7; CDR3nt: TGTGCCAGCAGTGAGGCGGCCGGCGAGCAGTACTTC; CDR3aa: CASSEAAGEQYF
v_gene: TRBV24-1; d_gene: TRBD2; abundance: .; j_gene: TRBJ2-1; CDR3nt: TGTGCCACCAGTGATTTGGTGGTAGCGGGAGGTTCTGAGCAGTTCTTC; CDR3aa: CATSDLVVAGGSEQFF
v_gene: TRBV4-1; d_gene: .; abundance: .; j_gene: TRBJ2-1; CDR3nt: TGCGCCAGCAGCCAAGTACCGGGAGACAGGAATGAGCAGTTCTTC; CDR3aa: CASSQVPGDRNEQFF
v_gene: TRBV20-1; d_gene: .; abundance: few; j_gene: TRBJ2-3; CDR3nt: TGCAGTGCTACGGGAGATCCGGATACGCAGTATTTT; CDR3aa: CSATGDPDTQYF
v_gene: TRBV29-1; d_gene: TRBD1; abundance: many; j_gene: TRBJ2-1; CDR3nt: TGCAGCGTTGAAGAGACAGGGACCAACAACAATGAGCAGTTCTTC; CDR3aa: CSVEETGTNNNEQFF
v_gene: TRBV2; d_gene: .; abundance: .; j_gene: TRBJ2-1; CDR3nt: TGTGCCACCCAGGGACTCCCGAGCTCCTACAATGAGCAGTTCTTC; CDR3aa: CATQGLPSSYNEQFF
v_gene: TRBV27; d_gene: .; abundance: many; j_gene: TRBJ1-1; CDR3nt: TGTGCCAGCAGATTGACAGAGAACACTGAAGCTTTCTTT; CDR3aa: CASRLTENTEAFF
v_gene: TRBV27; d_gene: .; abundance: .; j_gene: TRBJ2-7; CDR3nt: TGTGCCAGCAGTTTAATTAGGACAGACCTCGCCGAGCAGTACTTC; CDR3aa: CASSLIRTDLAEQYF
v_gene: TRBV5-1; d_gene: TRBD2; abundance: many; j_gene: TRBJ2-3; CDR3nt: TGCGCCAGCAGCTCGCGGGGGACGCGGAGGGATACGCAGTATTTT; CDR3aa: CASSSRGTRRDTQYF
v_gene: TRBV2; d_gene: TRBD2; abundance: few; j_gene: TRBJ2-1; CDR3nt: TGTGCCACTACGGGACTAGCGGGCCACAATGAGCAGTTCTTC; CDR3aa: CATTGLAGHNEQFF
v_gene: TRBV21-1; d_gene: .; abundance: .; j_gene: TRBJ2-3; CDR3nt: TGTGCCAGCAGCACCGGAGGGAATACGCAGTATTTT; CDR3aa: CASSTGGNTQYF
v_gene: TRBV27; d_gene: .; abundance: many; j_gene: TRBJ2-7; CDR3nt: TGTGCCAGCAGTTCCCCATTCTCCTACGAGCAGTACTTC; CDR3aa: CASSSPFSYEQYF
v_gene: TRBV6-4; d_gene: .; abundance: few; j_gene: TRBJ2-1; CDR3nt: TGTGCCAGCGCCATTGACCGCGGCGATGAGCAGTTCTTC; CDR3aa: CASAIDRGDEQFF
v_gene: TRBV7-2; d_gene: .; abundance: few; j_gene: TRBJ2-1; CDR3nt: TGTGCCAGCAGCTTTTCTCGTTTGGCGGAGCAGTTCTTC; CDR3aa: CASSFSRLAEQFF
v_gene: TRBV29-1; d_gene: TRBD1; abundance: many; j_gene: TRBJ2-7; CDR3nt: TGCAGCGGGACAGGGGGCCACGAGCAGTACTTC; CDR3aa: CSGTGGHEQYF
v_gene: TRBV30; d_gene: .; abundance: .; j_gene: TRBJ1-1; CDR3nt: TGTGCCTGGAGTATGAGGCACAACACTGAAGCTTTCTTT; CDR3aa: CAWSMRHNTEAFF
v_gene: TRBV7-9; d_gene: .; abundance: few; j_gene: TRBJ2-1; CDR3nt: TGTGCCAGCAGCCGGCAGCTGGGGCAGTTCTTC; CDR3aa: CASSRQLGQFF
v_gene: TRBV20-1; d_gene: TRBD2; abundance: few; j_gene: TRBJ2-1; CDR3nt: TGCAGTGCTACTAGGGGATGGACTAGTGCAGATGAGCAGTTCTTC; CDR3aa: CSATRGWTSADEQFF
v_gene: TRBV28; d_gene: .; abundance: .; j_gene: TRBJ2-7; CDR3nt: TGTGCCAGCAGGAATCCACAAACATACGAGCAGTACTTC; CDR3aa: CASRNPQTYEQYF
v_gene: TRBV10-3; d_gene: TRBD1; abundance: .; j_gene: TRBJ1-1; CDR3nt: TGTGCCATCAGGTTGACAGGGGCGCAGAACACTGAAGCTTTCTTT; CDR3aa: CAIRLTGAQNTEAFF
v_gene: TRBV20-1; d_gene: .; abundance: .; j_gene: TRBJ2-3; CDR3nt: TGCAGTGCTAGAGCGAGATCTAGCACAGATACGCAGTATTTT; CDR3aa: CSARARSSTDTQYF
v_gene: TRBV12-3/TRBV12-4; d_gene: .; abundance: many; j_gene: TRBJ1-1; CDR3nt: TGTGCCAGCAGTTTAGCGTCCGGCAATGAAGCTTTCTTT; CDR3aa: CASSLASGNEAFF
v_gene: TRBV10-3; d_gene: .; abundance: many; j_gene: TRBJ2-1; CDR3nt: TGTGCCATCAGACAGGACAATGAGCAGTTCTTC; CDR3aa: CAIRQDNEQFF
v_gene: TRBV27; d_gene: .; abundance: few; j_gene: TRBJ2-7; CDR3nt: TGTGCCAGCAGTTTAATTGGAGACAGGCTCTCCTACGAGCAGTACTTC; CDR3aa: CASSLIGDRLSYEQYF
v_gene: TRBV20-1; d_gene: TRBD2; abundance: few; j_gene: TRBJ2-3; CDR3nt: TGCAGTGCCCTCGAAGACGCGGGAGGGCGGTATTTT; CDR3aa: CSALEDAGGRYF
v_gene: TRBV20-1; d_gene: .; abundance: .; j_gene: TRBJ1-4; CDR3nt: TGCAGTGCCCCATTAGGGGACGCCGCAACTAATGAAAAACTGTTTTTT; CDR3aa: CSAPLGDAATNEKLFF
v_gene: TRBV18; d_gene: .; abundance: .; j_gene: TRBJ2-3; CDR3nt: TGTGCCAGCTCACCCCGGGGGGACAGATCGACAGATACGCAGTATTTT; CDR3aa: CASSPRGDRSTDTQYF
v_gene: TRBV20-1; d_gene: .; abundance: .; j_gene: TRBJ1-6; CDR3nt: TGCAGTGCTAGGGGGGTCGGACGGCCGAATTCACCCCTCCACTTT; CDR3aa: CSARGVGRPNSPLHF
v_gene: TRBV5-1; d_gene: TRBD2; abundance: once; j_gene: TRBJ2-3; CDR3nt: TGCGCCAGCAGCTTGGTCGTTTCTAGCGGGACCACAGATACGCAGTATTTT; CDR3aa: CASSLVVSSGTTDTQYF
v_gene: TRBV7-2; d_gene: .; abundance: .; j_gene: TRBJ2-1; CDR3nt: TGTGCCAGCACCCGGGGACCGCACAATGAGCAGTTCTTC; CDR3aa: CASTRGPHNEQFF
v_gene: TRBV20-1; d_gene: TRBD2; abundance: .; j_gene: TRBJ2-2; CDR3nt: TGCAGTGCTATTCGGACTAGCGGGAGACCGAGGAAAGGGGAGCTGTTTTTT; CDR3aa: CSAIRTSGRPRKGELFF
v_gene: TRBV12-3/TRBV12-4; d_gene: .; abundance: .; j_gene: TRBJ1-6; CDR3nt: TGTGCCAGCAGTCTCCGCACGTATAATTCACCCCTCCACTTT; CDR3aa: CASSLRTYNSPLHF
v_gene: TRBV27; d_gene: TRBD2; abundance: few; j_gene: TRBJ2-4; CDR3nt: TGTGCCAGCAGTTCCGGGACTAGCGGGAGGGCCAAGGAGGTGAACATTCAGTACTTC; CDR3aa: CASSSGTSGRAKEVNIQYF
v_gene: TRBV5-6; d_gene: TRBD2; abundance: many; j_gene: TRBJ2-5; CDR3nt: TGTGCCAGCAGCTTGGGTCCTAGCGGAGAGACCCAGTACTTC; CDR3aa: CASSLGPSGETQYF
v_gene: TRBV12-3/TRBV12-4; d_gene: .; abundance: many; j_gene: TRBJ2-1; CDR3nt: TGTGCCAGCAGCCCCCTAACAGAGCAGTTCTTC; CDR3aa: CASSPLTEQFF
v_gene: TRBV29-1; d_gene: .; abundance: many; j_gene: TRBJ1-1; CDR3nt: TGCAGCGTCAAGGGCCACCCTGACACTGAAGCTTTCTTT; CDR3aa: CSVKGHPDTEAFF
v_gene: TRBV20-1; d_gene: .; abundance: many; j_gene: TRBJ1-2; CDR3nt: TGCAGTGCTAGAGAGTTTAGGCAGGCAGTGAAAAACTATGGCTACACCTTC; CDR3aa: CSAREFRQAVKNYGYTF
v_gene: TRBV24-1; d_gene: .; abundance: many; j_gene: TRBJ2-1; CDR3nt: TGTGCCACCAAGAGCTCCTACAATGAGCAGTTCTTC; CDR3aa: CATKSSYNEQFF
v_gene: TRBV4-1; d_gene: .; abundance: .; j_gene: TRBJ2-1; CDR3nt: TGCGCCAGCAGCCAAGAATCGGGACTTGAGAGAGTTTTCCAGTTCTTC; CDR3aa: CASSQESGLERVFQFF